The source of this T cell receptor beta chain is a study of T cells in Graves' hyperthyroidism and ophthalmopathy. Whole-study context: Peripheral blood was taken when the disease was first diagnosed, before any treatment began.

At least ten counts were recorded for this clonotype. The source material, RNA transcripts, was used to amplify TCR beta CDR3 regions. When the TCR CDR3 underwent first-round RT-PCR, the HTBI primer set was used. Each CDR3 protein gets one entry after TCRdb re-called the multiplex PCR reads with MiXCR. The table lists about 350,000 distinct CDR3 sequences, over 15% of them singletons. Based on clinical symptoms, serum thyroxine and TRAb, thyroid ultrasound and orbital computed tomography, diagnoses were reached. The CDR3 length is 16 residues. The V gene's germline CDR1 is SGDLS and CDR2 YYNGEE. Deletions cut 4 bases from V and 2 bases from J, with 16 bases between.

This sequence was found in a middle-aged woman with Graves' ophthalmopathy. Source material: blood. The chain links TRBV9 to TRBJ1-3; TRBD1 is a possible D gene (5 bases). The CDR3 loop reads CASSPDPGSAGNTIYF. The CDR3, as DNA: TGTGCCAGCAGCCCAGACCCAGGGTCCGCTGGAAACACCATATATTTT.